A selection of T cell receptor beta chains follows, all from one sample in a study of T cell repertoires in cytomegalovirus infection. TCRdb recomputed calls from the reads with MiXCR, one row per CDR3 protein. The sample consists of approximately 730,000 distinct CDR3 sequences, about 28% of them appearing once. Their antigens are not known. This specimen consisted of cultured CD8+ T cells from PBMCs, obtained from culture after CMV antigen stimulation. The origin of the receptors is a human donor in good health (CMV status not recorded). Some clones in this sample may be carry-over from other donors' samples. Both conserved end residues are part of each CDR3. Each record gives: V gene, J gene, D gene, clone size, CDR3 protein, CDR3 DNA. The D gene is left open where the match is weak. Not all rows give a size; the values are once, few, many and, for expanded clones, a class.

v_call: TRBV28; j_call: TRBJ2-1; d_call: -; clone_size: few; cdr3_aa: CASSISPHSYNEQFF; cdr3_nt: TGTGCCAGCAGTATCTCACCTCACTCCTACAATGAGCAGTTCTTC
v_call: TRBV27; j_call: TRBJ2-7; d_call: -; clone_size: -; cdr3_aa: CASSLSRAGEQYF; cdr3_nt: TGTGCCAGCAGTTTATCCAGGGCAGGGGAGCAGTACTTC
v_call: TRBV27; j_call: TRBJ2-1; d_call: TRBD1; clone_size: few; cdr3_aa: CASTSGTGFYEQFF; cdr3_nt: TGTGCCAGCACCTCCGGGACAGGGTTTTATGAGCAGTTCTTC
v_call: TRBV6-8; j_call: TRBJ1-1; d_call: -; clone_size: -; cdr3_aa: CASRPGIGTEAFF; cdr3_nt: TGTGCCAGCAGACCAGGGATTGGCACTGAAGCTTTCTTT
v_call: TRBV12-3/TRBV12-4; j_call: TRBJ1-5; d_call: -; clone_size: -; cdr3_aa: CASSLASTGSNQPQHF; cdr3_nt: TGTGCCAGCAGTTTAGCTTCGACAGGCAGCAATCAGCCCCAGCATTTT
v_call: TRBV14; j_call: TRBJ2-1; d_call: -; clone_size: -; cdr3_aa: CASSPGFGYSSYNEQFF; cdr3_nt: TGTGCCAGCAGCCCTGGTTTCGGGTACTCATCCTACAATGAGCAGTTCTTC
v_call: TRBV27; j_call: TRBJ2-1; d_call: -; clone_size: -; cdr3_aa: CASSLRDGHNEQFF; cdr3_nt: TGTGCCAGCAGTTTACGGGACGGCCACAATGAGCAGTTCTTC
v_call: TRBV7-6; j_call: TRBJ2-3; d_call: -; clone_size: few; cdr3_aa: CASSSTINVITQYF; cdr3_nt: TGTGCCAGCAGCAGCACTATCAACGTGATTACGCAGTATTTT
v_call: TRBV27; j_call: TRBJ2-1; d_call: TRBD2; clone_size: -; cdr3_aa: CAISGGPYNEQFF; cdr3_nt: TGTGCCATCAGCGGGGGCCCCTACAATGAGCAGTTCTTC
v_call: TRBV20-1; j_call: TRBJ1-2; d_call: -; clone_size: once; cdr3_aa: CSASRGGTGGYTF; cdr3_nt: TGCAGTGCTAGTCGGGGGGGGACCGGGGGCTACACCTTC
v_call: TRBV9; j_call: TRBJ2-7; d_call: TRBD2; clone_size: -; cdr3_aa: CASSISGVAYEQYF; cdr3_nt: TGTGCCAGCAGCATTAGCGGGGTTGCTTACGAGCAGTACTTC
v_call: TRBV6-5; j_call: TRBJ1-2; d_call: TRBD1; clone_size: few; cdr3_aa: CASSYAQGVLYGYTF; cdr3_nt: TGTGCCAGCAGTTACGCTCAGGGGGTCCTCTATGGCTACACCTTC
v_call: TRBV6-6; j_call: TRBJ2-1; d_call: TRBD1; clone_size: -; cdr3_aa: CASSRTGTGEYIDYFDEQFF; cdr3_nt: TGTGCCAGCAGTCGAACCGGGACAGGGGAGTATATAGACTACTTCGATGAGCAGTTCTTC
v_call: TRBV27; j_call: TRBJ2-7; d_call: -; clone_size: -; cdr3_aa: CASHVGGQTSEQYF; cdr3_nt: TGTGCCAGCCATGTGGGGGGCCAGACGAGCGAGCAGTACTTC
v_call: TRBV7-9; j_call: TRBJ2-2; d_call: -; clone_size: few; cdr3_aa: CASKRMGRATNTGELFF; cdr3_nt: TGTGCCAGCAAGCGAATGGGCAGGGCTACGAACACCGGGGAGCTGTTTTTT
v_call: TRBV19; j_call: TRBJ2-1; d_call: TRBD1; clone_size: -; cdr3_aa: CAATGGNEQFF; cdr3_nt: TGTGCCGCAACAGGGGGCAATGAGCAGTTCTTC
v_call: TRBV5-1; j_call: TRBJ2-2; d_call: TRBD2; clone_size: -; cdr3_aa: CASSLDPGLAGDAGELFF; cdr3_nt: TGCGCCAGCAGCTTGGACCCGGGACTAGCGGGAGATGCCGGGGAGCTGTTTTTT
v_call: TRBV9; j_call: TRBJ2-5; d_call: TRBD2; clone_size: few; cdr3_aa: CASSDRDYQETQYF; cdr3_nt: TGTGCCAGCAGCGACCGGGACTATCAAGAGACCCAGTACTTC
v_call: TRBV7-6; j_call: TRBJ2-1; d_call: -; clone_size: -; cdr3_aa: CASSLGTYNKQFF; cdr3_nt: TGTGCCAGCAGCTTGGGGACCTACAATAAGCAGTTCTTC
v_call: TRBV6-5; j_call: TRBJ1-4; d_call: -; clone_size: few; cdr3_aa: CASSYRAAEKLFF; cdr3_nt: TGTGCCAGCAGTTACCGGGCGGCTGAAAAACTGTTTTTT
v_call: TRBV5-5; j_call: TRBJ2-1; d_call: TRBD1; clone_size: -; cdr3_aa: CASSLVGQGSNEQFF; cdr3_nt: TGTGCCAGCAGCTTGGTGGGACAGGGGAGTAATGAGCAGTTCTTC
v_call: TRBV4-2; j_call: TRBJ1-1; d_call: -; clone_size: many; cdr3_aa: CASSQGWNRLMNTEAFF; cdr3_nt: TGTGCCAGCAGCCAAGGTTGGAACAGGTTAATGAACACTGAAGCTTTCTTT